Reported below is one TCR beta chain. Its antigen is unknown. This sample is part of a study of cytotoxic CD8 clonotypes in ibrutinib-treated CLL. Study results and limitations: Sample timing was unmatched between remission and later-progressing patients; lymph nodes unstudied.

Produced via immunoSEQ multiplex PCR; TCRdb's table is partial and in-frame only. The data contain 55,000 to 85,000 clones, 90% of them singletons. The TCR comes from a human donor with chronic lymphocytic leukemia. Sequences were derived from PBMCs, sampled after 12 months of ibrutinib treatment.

CDR3 sequence: CASSSGVVSEQYF. The CDR3 region has the DNA TGCGCCAGCAGCTCCGGGGTCGTTAGCGAGCAGTACTTC. The rearrangement uses TRBV5-1 and TRBJ2-7; weak D call: TRBD2 (5 bases). Germline V lookup: CDR1 SGHRS, CDR2 YFSETQ. The CDR3 sequence is 13 residues long. V was pared by 3 bases and J by 6 bases, with 13 bases between. The full variable domain, with the rest looked up from reference TRBV5-1 and TRBJ2-7, is KAGVTQTPRYLIKTRGQQVTLSCSPISGHRSVSWYQQTPGQGLQFLFEYFSETQRNKGNFPGRFSGRQFSNSRSEMNVSTLELGDSALYLCASSSGVVSEQYFGPGTRLTVT.